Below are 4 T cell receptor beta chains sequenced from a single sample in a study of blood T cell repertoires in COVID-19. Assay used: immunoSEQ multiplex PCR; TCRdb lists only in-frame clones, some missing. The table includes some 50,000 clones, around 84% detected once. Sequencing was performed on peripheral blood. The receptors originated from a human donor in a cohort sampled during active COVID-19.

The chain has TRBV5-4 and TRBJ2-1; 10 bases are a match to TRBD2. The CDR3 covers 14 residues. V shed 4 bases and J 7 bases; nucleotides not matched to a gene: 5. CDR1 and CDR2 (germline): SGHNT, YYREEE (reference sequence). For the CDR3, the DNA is TGTGCCAGCAGCCTGAAAGCGGGGGGGAATGAGCAGTTCTTC. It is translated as CASSLKAGGNEQFF.

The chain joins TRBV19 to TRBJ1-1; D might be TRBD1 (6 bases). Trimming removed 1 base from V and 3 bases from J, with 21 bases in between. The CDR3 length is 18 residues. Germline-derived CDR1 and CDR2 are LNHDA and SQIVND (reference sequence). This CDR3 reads CASSIGGGPSRGDTEAFF. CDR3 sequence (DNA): TGTGCCAGTAGTATAGGGGGGGGCCCTTCCCGCGGAGACACTGAAGCTTTCTTT.

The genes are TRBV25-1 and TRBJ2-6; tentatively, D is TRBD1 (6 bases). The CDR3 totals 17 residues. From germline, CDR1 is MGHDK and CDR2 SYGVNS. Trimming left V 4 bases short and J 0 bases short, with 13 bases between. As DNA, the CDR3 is TGTGCCAGCAGTGGAAGGACAGCACTCTCTGGGGCCAACGTCCTGACTTTC. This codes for CASSGRTALSGANVLTF.

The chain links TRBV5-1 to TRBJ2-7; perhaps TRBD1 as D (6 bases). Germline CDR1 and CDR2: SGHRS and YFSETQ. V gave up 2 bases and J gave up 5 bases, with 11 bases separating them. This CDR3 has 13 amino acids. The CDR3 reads CASSLNRDHEQYF. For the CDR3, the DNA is TGCGCCAGCAGCTTAAACAGGGACCACGAGCAGTACTTC.